The source of this T cell receptor (beta chain) is a study of a mutant IDH1 vaccine in newly diagnosed glioma. Study background: Patients previously underwent radiotherapy, temozolomide, or both, and most underwent both.

Concerning this clone itself: Its specificity is unknown.

J was trimmed by 5 bases and V by 5 bases; bases with no gene match: 12. This CDR3 has 17 amino acids. Germline V CDR1 and CDR2: SGHTA, FQGNSA. The time point here: week 23, last vaccination. Vaccinated patients received 300 ug of mutant IDH1 20-mer peptide per dose, with topical imiquimod. The repertoire was sequenced with immunoSEQ multiplex PCR; TCRdb's copy has only in-frame clones and lacks some. Among about 44,000 clones, roughly 90% were seen once, and the ten largest hold roughly 3.9%. This sequence joins TRBV7-2 and TRBJ2-7; 13 bases fit TRBD2. The receptor was derived from a man over 45 with glioma. The starting material was PBMCs, obtained from a glioma patient whose treatment included an IDH1 peptide vaccine. The CDR3 protein is CASSQQGGLAGKNEQYF. The CDR3 DNA sequence: TGTGCCAGCAGCCAACAAGGGGGACTAGCGGGGAAAAACGAGCAGTACTTC.